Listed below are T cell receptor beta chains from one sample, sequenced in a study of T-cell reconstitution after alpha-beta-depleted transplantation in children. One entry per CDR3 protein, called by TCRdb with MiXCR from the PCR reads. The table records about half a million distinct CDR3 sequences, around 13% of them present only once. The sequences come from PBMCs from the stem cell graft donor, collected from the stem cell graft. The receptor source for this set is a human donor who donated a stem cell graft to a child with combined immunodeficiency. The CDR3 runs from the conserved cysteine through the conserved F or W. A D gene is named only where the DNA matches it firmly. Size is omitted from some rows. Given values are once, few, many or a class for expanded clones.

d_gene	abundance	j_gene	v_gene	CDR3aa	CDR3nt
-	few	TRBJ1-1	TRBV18	CASSPEGGWNTEAFF	TGTGCCAGCTCACCAGAAGGTGGTTGGAACACTGAAGCTTTCTTT
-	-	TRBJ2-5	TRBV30	CAWSTPLTGTETQYF	TGTGCCTGGAGTACCCCCTTGACAGGAACAGAGACCCAGTACTTC
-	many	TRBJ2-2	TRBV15	CATEGQPNTGELFF	TGTGCCACCGAGGGGCAGCCGAACACCGGGGAGCTGTTTTTT
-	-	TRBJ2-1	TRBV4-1	CATPGQSSYNEQFF	TGCGCCACCCCCGGCCAGAGCTCCTACAATGAGCAGTTCTTC
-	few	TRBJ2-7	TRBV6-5	CASSSLLNEQYF	TGTGCCAGCAGTAGCCTTCTGAACGAGCAGTACTTC
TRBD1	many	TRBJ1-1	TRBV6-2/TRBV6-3	CASSYGLDRVGMNTEAFF	TGTGCCAGCAGTTACGGCTTGGACAGGGTCGGGATGAACACTGAAGCTTTCTTT
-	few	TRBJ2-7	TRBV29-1	CSVTDRSSYEQYF	TGCAGCGTAACAGACAGGTCCTCCTACGAGCAGTACTTC
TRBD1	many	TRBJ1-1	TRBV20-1	CSARDYNRGSTEAFF	TGCAGTGCTAGAGATTACAACAGGGGAAGCACTGAAGCTTTCTTT
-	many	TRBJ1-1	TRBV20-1	CSAILGENTEAFF	TGCAGTGCTATTCTGGGAGAGAACACTGAAGCTTTCTTT
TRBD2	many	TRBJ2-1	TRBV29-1	CSVEGAGRTSGRDEQFF	TGCAGCGTTGAAGGGGCAGGGAGAACTAGCGGGAGAGATGAGCAGTTCTTC
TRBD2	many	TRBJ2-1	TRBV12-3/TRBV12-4	CASSLGSLSGIRIF	TGTGCCAGCAGTTTAGGCAGTCTTAGCGGGATTAGGATCTTC
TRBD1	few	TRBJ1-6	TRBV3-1	CASSQAGTGDSPLHF	TGTGCCAGCAGCCAAGCCGGGACAGGGGATTCACCCCTCCACTTT
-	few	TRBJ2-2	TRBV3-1	CASSQELGVREADQSAGELFF	TGTGCCAGCAGCCAAGAGCTTGGTGTCAGGGAGGCTGATCAAAGCGCCGGGGAGCTGTTTTTT
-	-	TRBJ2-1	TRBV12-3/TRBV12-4	CASSPPPAGGRNEQFF	TGTGCCAGCAGTCCCCCGCCGGCAGGGGGGCGCAATGAGCAGTTCTTC
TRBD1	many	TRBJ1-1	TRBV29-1	CSVTRTGNTEAFF	TGCAGCGTAACCCGGACAGGGAACACTGAAGCTTTCTTT
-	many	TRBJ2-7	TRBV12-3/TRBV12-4	CASSFVGSSYEQYF	TGTGCCAGCAGTTTCGTTGGCAGCTCCTACGAGCAGTACTTC
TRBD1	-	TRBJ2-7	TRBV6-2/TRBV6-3	CASSWGQGGTYEQYF	TGTGCCAGCAGTTGGGGACAGGGAGGAACCTACGAGCAGTACTTC
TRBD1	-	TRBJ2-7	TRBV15	CATSITGVYEQYF	TGTGCCACCAGTATAACAGGGGTTTACGAGCAGTACTTC
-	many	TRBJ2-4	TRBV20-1	CSARARVLASERDIQYF	TGCAGTGCTAGAGCCAGGGTTCTAGCGTCCGAGCGGGACATTCAGTACTTC
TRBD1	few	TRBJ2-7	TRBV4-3	CASSHGQGQPYEQYF	TGCGCCAGCAGCCACGGACAGGGGCAACCCTACGAGCAGTACTTC
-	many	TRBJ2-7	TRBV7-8	CASSLDYLYEQYF	TGTGCCAGCAGCTTAGACTATCTTTACGAGCAGTACTTC
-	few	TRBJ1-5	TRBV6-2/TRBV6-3	CASRLTGLGNQPQHF	TGTGCCAGCAGACTTACAGGGTTGGGCAATCAGCCCCAGCATTTT
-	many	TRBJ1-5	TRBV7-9	CASSTGSNQPQHF	TGTGCCAGCAGCACGGGGTCCAATCAGCCCCAGCATTTT
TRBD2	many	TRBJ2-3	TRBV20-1	CSARSGEYTDTQYF	TGCAGTGCCCGAAGCGGGGAATACACAGATACGCAGTATTTT
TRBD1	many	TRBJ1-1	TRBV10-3	CAITGGQGTEAFF	TGTGCCATCACCGGCGGACAGGGCACTGAAGCTTTCTTT
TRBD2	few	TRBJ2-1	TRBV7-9	CASSFRLAGPYNEQFF	TGTGCCAGCAGCTTTAGACTAGCGGGACCCTACAATGAGCAGTTCTTC
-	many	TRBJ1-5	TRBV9	CASSVQPRGPRHF	TGTGCCAGCAGCGTACAGCCCCGAGGGCCCCGGCATTTT
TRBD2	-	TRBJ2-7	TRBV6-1	CASSVPGLADGEYF	TGTGCCAGCAGTGTCCCGGGACTAGCGGATGGGGAGTACTTC
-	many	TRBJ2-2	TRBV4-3	CASSQDRAGTGELFF	TGCGCCAGCAGCCAAGACCGGGCGGGCACCGGGGAGCTGTTTTTT
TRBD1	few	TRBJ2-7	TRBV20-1	CSAGEARGRIEQYF	TGCAGTGCTGGGGAGGCCAGGGGGCGCATCGAGCAGTACTTC
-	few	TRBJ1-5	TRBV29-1	CSVGFGGGNQPQHF	TGCAGCGTCGGTTTTGGAGGTGGCAATCAGCCCCAGCATTTT
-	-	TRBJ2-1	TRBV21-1	CASSGPRTSGNNEQFF	TGTGCCAGCAGCGGCCCGCGGACTAGCGGGAACAATGAGCAGTTCTTC
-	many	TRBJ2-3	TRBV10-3	CAISDPETVDTQYF	TGTGCCATCAGTGACCCCGAGACCGTAGATACGCAGTATTTT
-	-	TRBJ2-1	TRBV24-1	CATSERGRQWNEQFF	TGTGCCACCAGTGAACGGGGTCGTCAATGGAATGAGCAGTTCTTC
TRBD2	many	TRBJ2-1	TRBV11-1	CASSLRLAGGPGYEQFF	TGTGCCAGCAGCTTACGACTAGCGGGAGGGCCGGGGTATGAGCAGTTCTTC
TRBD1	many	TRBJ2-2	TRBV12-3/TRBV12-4	CASSLIGTGITGELFF	TGTGCCAGCAGTTTGATTGGGACAGGCATTACCGGGGAGCTGTTTTTT
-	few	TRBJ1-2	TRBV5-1	CASSYGRDWRSGYTF	TGCGCCAGCAGCTACGGACGAGATTGGCGGAGCGGCTACACCTTC
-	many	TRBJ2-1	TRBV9	CASSVDLGDKQFF	TGTGCCAGCAGCGTAGATCTAGGGGACAAGCAGTTCTTC
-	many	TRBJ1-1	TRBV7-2	CASSLDVDSGVAFF	TGTGCCAGCAGCTTAGATGTGGATTCGGGGGTCGCTTTCTTT
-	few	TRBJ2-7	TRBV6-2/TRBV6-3	CASGRGVDYEQYF	TGTGCCAGCGGCCGGGGTGTGGACTACGAGCAGTACTTC
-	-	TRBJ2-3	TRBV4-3	CASSQDRQTPDTQYF	TGCGCCAGCAGCCAAGACCGACAGACCCCAGATACGCAGTATTTT
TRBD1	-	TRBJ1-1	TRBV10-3	CAISDRDRGRAALNTEAFF	TGTGCCATCAGTGATAGGGACAGGGGGCGTGCGGCCCTGAACACTGAAGCTTTCTTT
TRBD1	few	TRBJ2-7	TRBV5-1	CASSANPGQGAEQYF	TGCGCCAGCAGCGCTAATCCGGGACAGGGGGCTGAGCAGTACTTC
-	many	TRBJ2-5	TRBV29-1	CSVVRTVEETQYF	TGCAGCGTTGTGAGGACAGTGGAGGAGACCCAGTACTTC
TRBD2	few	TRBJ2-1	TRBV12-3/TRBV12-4	CASSLGLGAGGEYNEQFF	TGTGCCAGCAGTTTAGGGCTGGGAGCGGGGGGGGAATACAATGAGCAGTTCTTC
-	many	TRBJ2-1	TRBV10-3	CAISEPGQRGDNEQFF	TGTGCCATCAGTGAGCCCGGACAGAGGGGGGACAATGAGCAGTTCTTC
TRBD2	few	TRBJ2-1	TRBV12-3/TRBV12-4	CASSFRRGGPYNEQFF	TGTGCCAGCAGTTTCCGGCGGGGGGGCCCCTACAATGAGCAGTTCTTC
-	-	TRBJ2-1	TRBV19	CASSLRTFGNEQFF	TGTGCCAGTAGTCTCCGGACATTTGGGAATGAGCAGTTCTTC
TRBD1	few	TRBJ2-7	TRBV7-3	CASSKDRGNEQYF	TGTGCCAGCAGCAAAGACAGGGGAAACGAGCAGTACTTC
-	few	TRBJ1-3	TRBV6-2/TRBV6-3	CASRATASGNTIYF	TGTGCCAGCAGAGCGACAGCCTCTGGAAACACCATATATTTT